The clone carrying this TCR beta chain was counted a few times. Its antigen is still unknown. The sample comes from a study of T-cell memory formation after mild COVID-19. Whole-study findings and limits: Later expanders leaned CD4+, whereas clones that contracted between day 15 and 85 were balanced CD4/CD8.

Employing constant-segment primers, 5'RACE generated TCR alpha and TCR beta cDNA libraries bearing sample barcodes and UMIs. TCRdb processed the 5' RACE reads anew with MiXCR; each CDR3 protein has one entry. Among 350,000 to 500,000 distinct CDR3 sequences listed, more than 20% were seen once. Looked up from germline, CDR1 is LGHDT and CDR2 is YNNKEL (reference sequence). The CDR3 loop spans 17 amino acids. Losses at the gene ends were 5 bases for V and 4 bases for J; bases not matched to a gene: 11. This chain connects TRBV3-1 to TRBJ2-3; TRBD1 matches at 11 bases. The source is an adult woman who had mild COVID-19 (a few samples of this study predate the infection). Cell type and time point are not known. Material for sequencing was PBMCs or a T cell subset sorted from them (not recorded which). CDR3 region: CASSDSYMDRGPDTQYF. CDR3 in DNA: TGTGCCAGCAGCGATTCGTATATGGACAGGGGGCCAGATACGCAGTATTTT.